This is a list of T cell receptor beta chains from one sample in a study of CD8 T cells in Susac syndrome. One entry per CDR3 protein, called by TCRdb with MiXCR from the immunoSEQ multiplex PCR reads. The table shows some 180,000 distinct CDR3 sequences, with about 91% occurring only once. Sequencing was done on a sample of CD4+ T cells from PBMCs. These TCRs come from a human donor with Susac syndrome. CDR3s leave out the opening cysteine and the closing phenylalanine or tryptophan.

ASSLPGYYEQY | TRBV6-6
ASSSGNTIY | TRBV12-3/TRBV12-4
ASSEGYEQY | TRBV2
ASKGTTDTQY | TRBV3-1
ASSLDYDGTDTQY | TRBV11-1
SAARGRQPQH | TRBV20-1
ASSLFAGQGYT | TRBV11-2
ASSDGQFHEQF | TRBV10-1
ASSFGGIGGYT | TRBV12-3/TRBV12-4
ASSYSHWGNYGYT | TRBV6-5
ASSSGAMNTEAF | TRBV11-2
ASSDQQGPQPQH | TRBV12-3/TRBV12-4
SAGTSGRAHEQY | TRBV20-1
ASIVSAILDNEQF | TRBV2
ASSLALDGETQY | TRBV5-1
ASSQGDSPLH | TRBV3-1
AISSGDTDTQY | TRBV10-3
ASSVNSGTNTDTQY | TRBV27
ASSYERIQF | TRBV6-2/TRBV6-3
ASFPGQAGYGYT | TRBV19
ASSYGKIIHNEQF | TRBV6-5
ASSQSPKLTTSGGSYNEQF | TRBV3-1